This TCR beta chain is drawn from a study of T cells in Graves' hyperthyroidism and ophthalmopathy. Unmatched junction bases numbered 5, after V lost 4 bases and J lost 2 bases. The CDR3 covers 14 residues. Germline V gene sequence: CDR1 LGHNA, CDR2 YNFKEQ. Amplification targeted TCR beta CDR3 regions from RNA transcripts. HTBI primers were the set used in a first-round RT-PCR of the TCR CDR3. One entry per CDR3 protein, called by TCRdb with MiXCR from the multiplex PCR reads. The sample carries 250,000 to 300,000 distinct CDR3 sequences, roughly 15% recorded once. This clonotype has a count of ten or more. Diagnoses rested on clinical symptoms, serum thyroxine and TRAb, thyroid ultrasound and orbital computed tomography.

The clonotype comes from a woman between 40 and 55 years old with Graves' hyperthyroidism that later progressed to Graves' ophthalmopathy. The rearrangement joins TRBV4-2 to TRBJ2-7; 7 bases line up with TRBD1. Input material: blood. The CDR3 coding sequence is TGTGCCAGCAGCCTCGGGACAGCTCCCTACGAGCAGTACTTC. Translation: CASSLGTAPYEQYF.